The entry that follows covers one TCR beta chain sequence. Antigen specificity is unknown. This may arise from a read error, as a much more abundant clone is one base away. Sample-barcoded 5' priming and a J-beta primer mix drove a second PCR of roughly 7 to 11 cycles. TCRdb reprocessed the 5' RACE reads with MiXCR, giving one entry per CDR3 protein. The table includes around 870,000 distinct CDR3 sequences, about 30% detected once. The germline CDR1 and CDR2 sequences are LGHDT and YNNKEL (reference sequence). The length of the CDR3 is 16 residues. Each sample gave at least 6.5 million isolated PBMCs. This sample was included in a study of blood T cells in healthy people across ages. Study-wide findings and caveats: The study could not conclusively compare naive and antigen-experienced cells, given its unsorted PBMCs. Donor CMV infection status was unknown, possibly confounding age-related changes in expanded clonotypes. Researchers deemed the diversity estimates from one million T cells underestimates.

The sequence derives from a woman older than 75 in good health. Sequencing was carried out using blood. The chain recombines TRBV3-1 with TRBJ2-1; possibly TRBD1 for D (8 bases). Matching the DNA end better, TRBJ2-7 makes the J call doubtful. CDR3 bases: TGTGCCAGCAGCGCGCGACAGGGGCGGGGGTACAATGAGCAGTACTTC. Translated, it gives CASSARQGRGYNEQYF.